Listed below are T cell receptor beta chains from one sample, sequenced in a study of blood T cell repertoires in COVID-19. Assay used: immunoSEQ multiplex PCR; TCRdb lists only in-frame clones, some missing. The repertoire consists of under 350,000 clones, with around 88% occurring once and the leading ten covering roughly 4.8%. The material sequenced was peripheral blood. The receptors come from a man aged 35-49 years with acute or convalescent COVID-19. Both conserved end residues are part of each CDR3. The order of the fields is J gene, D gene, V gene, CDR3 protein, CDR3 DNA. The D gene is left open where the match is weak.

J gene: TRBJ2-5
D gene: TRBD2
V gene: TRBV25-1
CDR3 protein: CATSLAGIQETQYF
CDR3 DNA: TGTGCCACCTCACTAGCGGGGATCCAAGAGACCCAGTACTTC

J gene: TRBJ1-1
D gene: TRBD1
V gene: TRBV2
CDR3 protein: CASRYRGNTEAFF
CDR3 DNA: TGTGCCAGCAGGTACAGGGGCAACACTGAAGCTTTCTTT

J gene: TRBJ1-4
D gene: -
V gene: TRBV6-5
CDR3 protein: CASRADFATNEKLFF
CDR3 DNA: TGTGCCAGCAGGGCGGACTTTGCAACTAATGAAAAACTGTTTTTT

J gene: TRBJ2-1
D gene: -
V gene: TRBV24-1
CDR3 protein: CATSDFTGTLGNEQFF
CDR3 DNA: TGTGCCACCAGTGATTTCACCGGGACATTGGGGAATGAGCAGTTCTTC

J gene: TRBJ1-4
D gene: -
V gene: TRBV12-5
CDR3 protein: CASAPGRQLNEKLFF
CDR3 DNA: TGTGCTAGTGCCCCCGGGAGGCAGCTGAACGAAAAACTGTTTTTT

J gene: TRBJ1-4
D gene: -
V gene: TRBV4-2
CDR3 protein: CASSLNGGHAPTNEKLFF
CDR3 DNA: TGTGCCAGCAGCCTAAACGGGGGGCATGCCCCAACTAATGAAAAACTGTTTTTT

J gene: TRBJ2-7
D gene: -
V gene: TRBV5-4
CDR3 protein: CASSPEVGEQYF
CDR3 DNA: TGTGCCAGCAGCCCGGAAGTCGGGGAGCAGTACTTC

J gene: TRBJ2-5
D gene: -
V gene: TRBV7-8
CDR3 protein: CASSLDWGRAETQYF
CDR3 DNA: TGTGCCAGCAGCTTAGATTGGGGGCGCGCGGAGACCCAGTACTTC

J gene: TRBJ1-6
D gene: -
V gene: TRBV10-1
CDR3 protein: CASPVAAPYYNSPLHF
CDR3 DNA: TGCGCCAGCCCTGTGGCGGCGCCTTACTATAATTCACCCCTCCACTTT

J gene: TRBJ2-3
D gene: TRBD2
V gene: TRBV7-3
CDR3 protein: CASSLKAPGGASTDTQYF
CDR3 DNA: TGTGCCAGCAGCTTAAAAGCGCCCGGGGGGGCGAGCACAGATACGCAGTATTTT

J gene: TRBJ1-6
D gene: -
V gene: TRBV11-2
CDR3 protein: CASKGGFYMDSPLHF
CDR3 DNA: TGTGCCAGTAAAGGGGGTTTCTATATGGATTCACCCCTCCACTTT

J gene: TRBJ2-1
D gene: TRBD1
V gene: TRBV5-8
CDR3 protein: CASRGTGRNEQFF
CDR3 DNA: TGTGCCAGCAGGGGGACAGGGCGAAATGAGCAGTTCTTC

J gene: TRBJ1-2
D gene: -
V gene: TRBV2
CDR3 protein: CASRELSGIGNGYTF
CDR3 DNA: TGTGCCAGCAGAGAACTCTCGGGGATCGGTAATGGCTACACCTTC

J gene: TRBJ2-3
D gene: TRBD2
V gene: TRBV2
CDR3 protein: CASSEELAGALSTDTQYF
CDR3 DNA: TGTGCCAGCAGTGAGGAGCTAGCGGGGGCCCTGAGCACAGATACGCAGTATTTT

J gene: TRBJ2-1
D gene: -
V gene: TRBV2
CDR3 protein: CASSEDRFNEQFF
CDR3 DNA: TGTGCCAGCAGTGAAGACAGATTCAATGAGCAGTTCTTC

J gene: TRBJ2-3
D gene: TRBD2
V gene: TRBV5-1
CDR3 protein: CASSLGTSGGFLDTQYF
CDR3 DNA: TGCGCCAGCAGCTTGGGGACTAGCGGGGGGTTCTTGGATACGCAGTATTTT